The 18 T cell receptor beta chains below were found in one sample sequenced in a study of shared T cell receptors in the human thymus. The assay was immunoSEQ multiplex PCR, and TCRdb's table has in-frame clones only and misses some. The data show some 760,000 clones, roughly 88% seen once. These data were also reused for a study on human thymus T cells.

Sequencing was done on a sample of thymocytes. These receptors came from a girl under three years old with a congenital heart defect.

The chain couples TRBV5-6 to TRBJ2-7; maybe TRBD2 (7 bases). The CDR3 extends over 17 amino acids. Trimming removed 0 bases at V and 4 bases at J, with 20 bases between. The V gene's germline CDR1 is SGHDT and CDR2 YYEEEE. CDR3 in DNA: TGTGCCAGCAGCTTGGGGGGGCGGGGGCTGCCTAGATACGAGCAGTACTTC. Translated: CASSLGGRGLPRYEQYF.

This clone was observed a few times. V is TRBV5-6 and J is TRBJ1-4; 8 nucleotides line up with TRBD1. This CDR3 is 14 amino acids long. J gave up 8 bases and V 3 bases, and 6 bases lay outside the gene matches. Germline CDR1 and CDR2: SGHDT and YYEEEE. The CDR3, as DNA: TGTGCCAGCAGCTCCACCAGGGGGCGAGAAAAACTGTTTTTT. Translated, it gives CASSSTRGREKLFF. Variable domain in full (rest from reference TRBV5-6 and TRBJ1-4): DAGVTQSPTHLIKTRGQQVTLRCSPKSGHDTVSWYQQALGQGPQFIFQYYEEEERQRGNFPDRFSGHQFPNYSSELNVNALLLGDSALYLCASSSTRGREKLFFGSGTQLSVL.

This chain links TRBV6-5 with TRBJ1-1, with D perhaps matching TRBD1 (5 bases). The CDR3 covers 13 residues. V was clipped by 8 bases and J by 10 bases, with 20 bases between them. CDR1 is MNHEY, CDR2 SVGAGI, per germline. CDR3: CASDSRGGSGAFF. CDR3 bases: TGTGCCAGCGACTCCCGGGGGGGGTCGGGAGCTTTCTTT.

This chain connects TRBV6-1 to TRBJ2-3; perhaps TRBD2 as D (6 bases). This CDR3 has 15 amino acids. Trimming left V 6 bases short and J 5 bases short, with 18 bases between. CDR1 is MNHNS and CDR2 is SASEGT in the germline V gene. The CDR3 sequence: CASRPGGLPRDTQYF. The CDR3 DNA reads TGTGCCAGCAGGCCCGGGGGTCTTCCTAGAGATACGCAGTATTTT.

In DNA form, the CDR3 reads TGTGCCACACGCTATGGACAGGGCAATCAGCCCCAGCATTTT. Translation gives CATRYGQGNQPQHF. The chain combines TRBV10-3 with TRBJ1-5, with 7 bases aligning to TRBD1. This CDR3 has 14 residues. CDR1 is ENHRY and CDR2 is SYGVKD in the germline V gene. V dropped 10 bases and J dropped 2; count of bases not matched to a gene: 8.

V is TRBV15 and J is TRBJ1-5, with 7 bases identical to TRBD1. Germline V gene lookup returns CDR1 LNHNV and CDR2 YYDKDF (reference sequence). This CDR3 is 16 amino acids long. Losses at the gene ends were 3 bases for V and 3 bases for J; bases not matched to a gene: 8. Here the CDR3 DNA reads TGTGCCACCAGCAGGCGACAGGGCGCCCTCAATCAGCCCCAGCATTTT. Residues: CATSRRQGALNQPQHF.

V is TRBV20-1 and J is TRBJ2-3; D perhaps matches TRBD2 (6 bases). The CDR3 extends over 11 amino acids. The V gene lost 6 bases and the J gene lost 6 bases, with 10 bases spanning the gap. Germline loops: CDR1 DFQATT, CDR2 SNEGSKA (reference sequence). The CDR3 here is CSARRGDTQYF. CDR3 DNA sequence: TGCAGTGCCAGACGGGGGGATACGCAGTATTTT.

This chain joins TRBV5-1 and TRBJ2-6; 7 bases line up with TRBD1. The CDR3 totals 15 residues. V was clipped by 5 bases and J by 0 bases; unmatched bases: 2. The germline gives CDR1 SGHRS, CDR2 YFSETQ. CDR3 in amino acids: CASRRTGSGANVLTF. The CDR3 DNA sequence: TGCGCCAGCAGGCGGACAGGCTCTGGGGCCAACGTCCTGACTTTC.

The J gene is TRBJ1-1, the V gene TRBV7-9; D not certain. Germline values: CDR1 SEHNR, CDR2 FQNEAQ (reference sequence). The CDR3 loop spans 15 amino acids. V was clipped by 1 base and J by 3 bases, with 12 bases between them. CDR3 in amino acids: CASSLVSAGDTEAFF. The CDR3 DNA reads TGTGCCAGCAGCTTAGTATCCGCAGGTGACACTGAAGCTTTCTTT. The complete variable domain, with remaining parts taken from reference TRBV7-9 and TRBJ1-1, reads DTGVSQNPRHKITKRGQNVTFRCDPISEHNRLYWYRQTLGQGPEFLTYFQNEAQLEKSRLLSDRFSAERPKGSFSTLEIQRTEQGDSAMYLCASSLVSAGDTEAFFGQGTRLTVV.

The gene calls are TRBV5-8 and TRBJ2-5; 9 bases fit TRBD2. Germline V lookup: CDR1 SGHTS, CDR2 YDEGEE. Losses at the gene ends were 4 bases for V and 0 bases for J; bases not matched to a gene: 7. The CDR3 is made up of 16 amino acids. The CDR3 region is CASSPKTSGYQETQYF. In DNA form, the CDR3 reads TGTGCCAGCAGCCCCAAGACTAGCGGTTACCAAGAGACCCAGTACTTC.

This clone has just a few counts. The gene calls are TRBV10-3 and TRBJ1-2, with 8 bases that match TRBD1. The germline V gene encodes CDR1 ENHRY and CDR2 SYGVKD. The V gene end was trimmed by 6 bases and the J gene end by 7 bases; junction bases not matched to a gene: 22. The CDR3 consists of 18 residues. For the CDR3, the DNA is TGTGCCATCAGCCCCACCTTAACTAAGCAGGGGGCGAATTCTGGCTACACCTTC. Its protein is CAISPTLTKQGANSGYTF.

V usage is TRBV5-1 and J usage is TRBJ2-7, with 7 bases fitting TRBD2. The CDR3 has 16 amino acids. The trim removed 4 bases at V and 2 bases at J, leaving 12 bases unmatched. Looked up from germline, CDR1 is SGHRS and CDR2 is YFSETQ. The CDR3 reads CASSTEGLPAPYEQYF. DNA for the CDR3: TGCGCCAGCAGCACGGAGGGACTACCTGCCCCCTACGAGCAGTACTTC.

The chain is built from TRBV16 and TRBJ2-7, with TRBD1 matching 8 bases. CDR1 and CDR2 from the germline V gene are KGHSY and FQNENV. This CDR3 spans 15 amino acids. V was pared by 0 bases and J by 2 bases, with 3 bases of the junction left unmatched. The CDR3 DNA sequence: TGTGCCAGCAGCCAATCCGGGACAGGACCCTACGAGCAGTACTTC. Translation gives CASSQSGTGPYEQYF.

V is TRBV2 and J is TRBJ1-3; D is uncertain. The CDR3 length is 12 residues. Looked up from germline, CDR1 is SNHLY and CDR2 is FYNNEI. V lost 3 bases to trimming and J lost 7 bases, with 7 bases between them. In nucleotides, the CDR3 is TGTGCCAGCAGTGAGGCGGGCAACACCATATATTTT. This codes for CASSEAGNTIYF.

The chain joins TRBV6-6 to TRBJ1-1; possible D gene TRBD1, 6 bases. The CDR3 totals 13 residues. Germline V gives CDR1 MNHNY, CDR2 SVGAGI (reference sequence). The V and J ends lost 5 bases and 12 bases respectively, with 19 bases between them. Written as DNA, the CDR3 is TGTGCCAGCAGTCCCTCGAGGGGGATAGGGACTTTCTTT. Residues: CASSPSRGIGTFF.

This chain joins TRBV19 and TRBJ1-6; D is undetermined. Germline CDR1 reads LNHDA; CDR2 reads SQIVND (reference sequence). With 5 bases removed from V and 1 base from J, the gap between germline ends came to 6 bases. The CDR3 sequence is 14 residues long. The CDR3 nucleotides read TGTGCCAGTAGTCGTAGTTCCTATAATTCACCCCTCCACTTT. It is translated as CASSRSSYNSPLHF.

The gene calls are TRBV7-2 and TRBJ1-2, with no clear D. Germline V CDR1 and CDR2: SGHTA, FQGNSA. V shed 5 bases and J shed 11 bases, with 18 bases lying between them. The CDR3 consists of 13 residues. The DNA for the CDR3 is TGTGCCAGCAGCCGAGGTGGAGGGAGGGTGTACACCTTC. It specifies CASSRGGGRVYTF.

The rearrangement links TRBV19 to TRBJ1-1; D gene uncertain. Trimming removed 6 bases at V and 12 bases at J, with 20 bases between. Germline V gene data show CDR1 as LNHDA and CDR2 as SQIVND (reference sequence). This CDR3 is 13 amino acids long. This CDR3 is CASRTRTCHGTFF. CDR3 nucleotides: TGTGCCAGTAGGACCCGGACTTGCCATGGGACTTTCTTT.